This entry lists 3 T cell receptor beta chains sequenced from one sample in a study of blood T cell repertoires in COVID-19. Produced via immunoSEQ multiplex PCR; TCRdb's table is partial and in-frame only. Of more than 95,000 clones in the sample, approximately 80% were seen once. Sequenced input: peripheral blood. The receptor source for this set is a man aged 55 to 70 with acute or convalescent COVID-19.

CDR3 sequence: CASSSLGLARTYEQYF. In nucleotides, the CDR3 is TGTGCCAGCAGCTCTTTAGGACTAGCGAGAACCTACGAGCAGTACTTC. This chain links TRBV5-6 with TRBJ2-7; 9 bases map to TRBD2. Germline V gene lookup returns CDR1 SGHDT and CDR2 YYEEEE. The CDR3 loop spans 16 amino acids. V lost 3 bases and J lost 2; bases outside the gene matches: 9.

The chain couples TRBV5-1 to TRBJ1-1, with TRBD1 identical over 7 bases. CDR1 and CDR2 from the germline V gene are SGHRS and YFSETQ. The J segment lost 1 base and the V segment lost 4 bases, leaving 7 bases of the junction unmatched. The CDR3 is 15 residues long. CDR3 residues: CASSPFAGGNTEAFF. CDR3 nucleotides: TGCGCCAGCAGCCCCTTCGCAGGGGGGAACACTGAAGCTTTCTTT. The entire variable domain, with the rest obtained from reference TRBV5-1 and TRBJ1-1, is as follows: KAGVTQTPRYLIKTRGQQVTLSCSPISGHRSVSWYQQTPGQGLQFLFEYFSETQRNKGNFPGRFSGRQFSNSRSEMNVSTLELGDSALYLCASSPFAGGNTEAFFGQGTRLTVV.

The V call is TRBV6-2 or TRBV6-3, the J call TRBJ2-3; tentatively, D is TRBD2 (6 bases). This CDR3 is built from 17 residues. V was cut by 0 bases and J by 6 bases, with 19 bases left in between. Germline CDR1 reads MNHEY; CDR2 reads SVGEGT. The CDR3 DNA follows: TGTGCCAGCAGTTACTCGATACCTAGCGCGGAGAAGGATACGCAGTATTTT. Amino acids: CASSYSIPSAEKDTQYF.